The 23 T cell receptor beta chains in this list originate from one sample, sequenced in a study of shared clonotypes between healthy human individuals (dated by TCRdb to 2020 to 2021). The library relied on the immunoSEQ multiplex PCR assay. TCRdb obtained this table from immuneACCESS and retained in-frame rearrangements with V and J assigned. These tables miss some clones; where compared with another copy, unresolved V genes account for less than half of the shortfall, and the remainder is unexplained. This sample holds about a million clones; 60% to 80% were observed only once. The ten largest clones take up about 0.94% of the sample. Sequencing was carried out using memory CD4+ T cells from PBMCs. Explained via the paper, the cell subset or site label denotes: CD45RA-negative fraction. The source is a man aged 18 to 30 in good health. Some clones in this sample may be carry-over from other donors' samples.

A few counts support this clone. The chain links TRBV5-6 to TRBJ2-3, with TRBD1 identical over 7 bases. Trimming removed 4 bases from V and 0 bases from J; junction bases left unmatched: 5. The CDR3 spans 15 residues. Looked up from germline, CDR1 is SGHDT and CDR2 is YYEEEE. CDR3: CASSPRGQSTDTQYF. The CDR3 bases are TGTGCCAGCAGCCCCAGGGGACAGAGCACAGATACGCAGTATTTT. The full variable domain, its missing parts supplied by reference TRBV5-6 and TRBJ2-3, is DAGVTQSPTHLIKTRGQQVTLRCSPKSGHDTVSWYQQALGQGPQFIFQYYEEEERQRGNFPDRFSGHQFPNYSSELNVNALLLGDSALYLCASSPRGQSTDTQYFGPGTRLTVL.

The chain is built from TRBV7-9 and TRBJ1-2, with D perhaps TRBD1 (5 bases). The germline V gene has CDR1 SEHNR and CDR2 FQNEAQ (reference sequence). Trimming stripped 1 base from V and 3 bases from J, with 12 bases between. The CDR3 is made up of 15 amino acids. The CDR3 region is CASSLGAGIDYGYTF. In nucleotides, the CDR3 is TGTGCCAGCAGCTTAGGTGCAGGGATCGACTATGGCTACACCTTC.

This clone came up once. The DNA for the CDR3 is TGTGCCAGTAGTATAGGACTAGCGGAGTACAATGAGCAGTTCTTC. Its translation is CASSIGLAEYNEQFF. The rearrangement joins TRBV19 to TRBJ2-1; 9 nucleotides agree with TRBD2. Per germline, CDR1 LNHDA and CDR2 SQIVND (reference sequence). The CDR3 consists of 15 residues. V dropped 1 base and J dropped 4; count of bases not matched to a gene: 2. Based on the CDR3 plus reference TRBV19 and TRBJ2-1, the full variable domain is DGGITQSPKYLFRKEGQNVTLSCEQNLNHDAMYWYRQDPGQGLRLIYYSQIVNDFQKGDIAEGYSVSREKKESFPLTVTSAQKNPTAFYLCASSIGLAEYNEQFFGPGTRLTVL.

This chain connects TRBV6-1 to TRBJ2-2; D may be TRBD2 (5 bases). This CDR3 comprises 16 residues. Germline values: CDR1 MNHNS, CDR2 SASEGT. The V gene lost 4 bases and the J gene lost 1 base, with 13 bases spanning the gap. In nucleotides, the CDR3 is TGTGCCAGCAGTGGAAGCGGAGCCCAGAACACCGGGGAGCTGTTTTTT. Amino acids: CASSGSGAQNTGELFF.

Worth noting for this clone: The sample contains more than one DNA sequence encoding this CDR3. V gene TRBV7-2 combines with J gene TRBJ2-5; D is perhaps TRBD1 (5 bases). The CDR3 loop spans 14 amino acids. Between the trimmed V and J ends, which lost 5 bases and 3 bases, there was a span of 13 bases. Germline values: CDR1 SGHTA, CDR2 FQGNSA. The CDR3 bases are TGTGCCAGCAGCCCCCAGGGCGTAGAAGAGACCCAGTACTTC. Amino acid sequence: CASSPQGVEETQYF.

Only one count was recorded for this clone. The rearrangement joins TRBV28 to TRBJ1-1; the D gene is possibly TRBD1 (5 bases). The CDR3 is 14 amino acids. The germline V gene has CDR1 MDHEN and CDR2 SYDVKM. The V gene lost 3 bases and the J gene lost 1 base, with 9 bases spanning the gap. CDR3 bases: TGTGCCAGCAGTTTCCAGGGCCGGAACACTGAAGCTTTCTTT. It specifies CASSFQGRNTEAFF.

CDR3 region: CASSFGYSTYEQYF. CDR3 nucleotide sequence: TGTGCCAGCAGCTTCGGGTACAGTACCTACGAGCAGTACTTC. The rearrangement joins TRBV7-2 to TRBJ2-7; D is unresolved. Germline CDR1 is SGHTA and CDR2 is FQGNSA. V shed 3 bases and J shed 2 bases, with 11 bases lying between them. The CDR3 length is 14 residues.

The rearrangement uses TRBV28 and TRBJ1-1; weak D call: TRBD1 (5 bases). This CDR3 is built from 14 residues. Trimming removed 5 bases at V and 4 bases at J, with 14 bases between. From germline, CDR1 is MDHEN and CDR2 SYDVKM. CDR3 protein: CASSLHRLITEAFF. The CDR3 nucleotides are TGTGCCAGCAGTCTCCACAGGCTAATCACTGAAGCTTTCTTT.

J is TRBJ2-1 and V is TRBV5-1, with D unclear. The CDR3 is 10 residues long. CDR1 and CDR2 from the germline V gene are SGHRS and YFSETQ. The V end was cut by 3 bases, the J end by 14 bases, with 9 bases between. CDR3 nucleotides: TGCGCCAGCAGCTCACCCGCGAAGTTCTTC. This gives the protein CASSSPAKFF. The whole variable domain, filled in from reference TRBV5-1 and TRBJ2-1, reads KAGVTQTPRYLIKTRGQQVTLSCSPISGHRSVSWYQQTPGQGLQFLFEYFSETQRNKGNFPGRFSGRQFSNSRSEMNVSTLELGDSALYLCASSSPAKFFGPGTRLTVL.

DNA for the CDR3: TGTGCCAGCAGTATACGGATCAACTATGGCTACACCTTC. It yields the protein CASSIRINYGYTF. V gene TRBV6-1 combines with J gene TRBJ1-2; the D is unclear. V dropped 5 bases and J dropped 2 bases, with 9 bases sitting between them. The CDR3 covers 13 residues. Germline CDR1 MNHNS, CDR2 SASEGT.

The sample holds a few counts of this clone. The sample contains more than one DNA sequence encoding this CDR3. The rearrangement uses TRBV29-1 and TRBJ2-3, with TRBD2 matching over 7 bases. V lost 3 bases to trimming and J lost 6 bases; unmatched junction nucleotides: 9. The germline V gene encodes CDR1 SQVTM and CDR2 ANQGSEA. CDR3 size: 14 residues. CDR3 sequence (DNA): TGCAGCGTTGAGGGAGGGCAGGGTGCGGATACGCAGTATTTT. It translates to CSVEGGQGADTQYF.

This chain's CDR3 is CASSLTGTGLNYGYTF. The CDR3 region has the DNA TGTGCCAGCAGTTTGACGGGGACAGGCCTTAACTATGGCTACACCTTC. The chain has TRBV6-5 and TRBJ1-2, with 8 bases fitting TRBD1. Germline-derived CDR1 and CDR2 are MNHEY and SVGAGI. The CDR3 is 16 residues long. Unmatched junction bases numbered 8, after V lost 4 bases and J lost 1 base.

The chain employs TRBV5-1 and TRBJ1-5; no definite D call. The CDR3 extends over 15 amino acids. Germline lookup yields CDR1 SGHRS and CDR2 YFSETQ. Trimming took 0 bases from V and 0 from J, leaving 7 bases between them. The chain's CDR3 is CASSLAGYSNQPQHF. Written as DNA, the CDR3 is TGCGCCAGCAGCTTGGCGGGGTATAGCAATCAGCCCCAGCATTTT.

About this clone itself: Germline and junction disagree at one end, which may indicate a read error. Within the sample, other DNA sequences also encode this same CDR3. The V gene is TRBV6-5, the J gene TRBJ2-7; D perhaps matches TRBD1 (5 bases). Germline CDR1 and CDR2: MNHEY and SVGAGI. The CDR3 is 13 residues long. The CDR3 DNA reads as TGTGCCAGCAGCCCCCCAGGGCTCTACGAGCAGTATTTC. Translation gives CASSPPGLYEQYF.

The sample holds a few counts of this clone. The V gene is TRBV7-9, the J gene TRBJ2-1; D gene ambiguous. Trimming shortened V by 5 bases and J by 7 bases, and 24 bases separated the two germline ends. Germline V CDR1 and CDR2: SEHNR, FQNEAQ (reference sequence). The CDR3 is made up of 17 amino acids. The CDR3 DNA follows: TGTGCCAGCAGCCCCTCCCAATTTGGACCCGAAGGGAATGAGCAGTTCTTC. Amino acid sequence: CASSPSQFGPEGNEQFF. The full variable domain, in which reference TRBV7-9 and TRBJ2-1 provide the parts outside the CDR3, is DTGVSQNPRHKITKRGQNVTFRCDPISEHNRLYWYRQTLGQGPEFLTYFQNEAQLEKSRLLSDRFSAERPKGSFSTLEIQRTEQGDSAMYLCASSPSQFGPEGNEQFFGPGTRLTVL.

This chain uses TRBV19 with TRBJ2-3; TRBD2 aligns across 14 bases. The CDR3 is made up of 17 amino acids. Per the germline V gene, CDR1 is LNHDA and CDR2 is SQIVND (reference sequence). V was clipped by 1 base and J by 5 bases; unmatched bases: 5. In DNA form, the CDR3 reads TGTGCCAGTAGTATAGCGGGGACTAGCGGGAGTAAAGATACGCAGTATTTT. This translates into CASSIAGTSGSKDTQYF.

The J gene is TRBJ2-2, the V gene TRBV28; 7 nucleotides agree with TRBD2. The CDR3 is 15 amino acids. V gave up 6 bases and J gave up 5 bases; unmatched junction bases: 9. CDR1 is MDHEN, CDR2 SYDVKM, per germline. CDR3 in DNA: TGTGCCAGCAGCCGGGGAGGGGCGGCGACCGGGGAGCTGTTTTTT. Translating gives CASSRGGAATGELFF.

The chain uses TRBV28 and TRBJ1-2, with a tentative D call TRBD1 (5 bases). Germline-derived CDR1 and CDR2 are MDHEN and SYDVKM. Trimming pared 4 bases from V and 8 bases from J, leaving 17 bases between. This CDR3 comprises 14 residues. This chain's CDR3 is CASSWDRPGQGYTF. CDR3 DNA: TGTGCCAGCAGTTGGGACCGTCCCGGGCAAGGCTACACCTTC.

The chain joins TRBV30 to TRBJ2-3; D might be TRBD1 (5 bases). V lost 0 bases and J 4 bases, leaving 8 bases between the germline ends. Germline values: CDR1 GTSNPN, CDR2 SVGIG (reference sequence). The length of the CDR3 is 13 residues. The CDR3 coding sequence is TGTGCCTGGAGTGTAGGGGCGGCAGATACGCAGTATTTT. This sequence encodes CAWSVGAADTQYF. Using reference TRBV30 and TRBJ2-3 for the parts outside the CDR3, the full variable domain is SQTIHQWPATLVQPVGSPLSLECTVEGTSNPNLYWYRQAAGRGLQLLFYSVGIGQISSEVPQNLSASRPQDRQFILSSKKLLLSDSGFYLCAWSVGAADTQYFGPGTRLTVL.

V and J are TRBV5-1 and TRBJ1-2, with a weak D call TRBD1 (5 bases). This CDR3 is built from 16 residues. The germline gives CDR1 SGHRS, CDR2 YFSETQ. V was pared by 0 bases and J by 2 bases, with 14 bases between. Here the CDR3 DNA reads TGCGCCAGCAGCTTGGGGTTTCAGGGCCTAAACTATGGCTACACCTTC. Translating gives CASSLGFQGLNYGYTF.

In DNA, the CDR3 is TGTGCCAGCAGCGGGACAGGGAGGGCGAACACCGGGGAGCTGTTTTTT. Translated, it gives CASSGTGRANTGELFF. This rearrangement joins TRBV5-6 to TRBJ2-2; TRBD1 matches 9 bases. V was clipped by 4 bases and J by 0 bases; unmatched bases: 4. CDR1 SGHDT and CDR2 YYEEEE come from the germline V gene. CDR3 length: 16 residues.

The chain uses TRBV2 and TRBJ2-1, with D tentatively TRBD1 (5 bases). V lost 2 bases and J 1 base, leaving 18 bases between the germline ends. There are 18 residues in the CDR3. Germline V CDR1 and CDR2: SNHLY, FYNNEI. This chain's CDR3 is CASSEFGYGRVSYNEQFF. The CDR3 region has the DNA TGTGCCAGCAGTGAATTCGGGTATGGCAGGGTTTCCTACAATGAGCAGTTCTTC.

V gene TRBV30 combines with J gene TRBJ2-7; 9 nucleotides agree with TRBD1. The germline V gene encodes CDR1 GTSNPN and CDR2 SVGIG (reference sequence). The V gene end was trimmed by 3 bases and the J gene end by 6 bases; junction bases not matched to a gene: 3. The CDR3 sequence is 12 residues long. CDR3 in DNA: TGTGCCTGGAGCACAGGGGGCCTCGAGCAGTACTTC. Its protein is CAWSTGGLEQYF.